This T cell receptor beta chain was recorded in a study of T cell changes during pregnancy in multiple sclerosis. Per germline, CDR1 LNHNV and CDR2 YYDKDF (reference sequence). The CDR3 covers 15 residues. Trimming left V 0 bases short and J 8 bases short, with 14 bases between. Profiling relied on immunoSEQ multiplex PCR, and the TCRdb table lists in-frame clones only, not all of them. The sample carries around 3,500 clones, around 86% recorded once. This chain uses TRBV15 with TRBJ1-5; D is perhaps TRBD1 (6 bases). The TCR comes from a female donor in good health, enrolled as a control in a pregnancy study. The sample in question was CD8+ T cells from peripheral blood mononuclear cells, obtained in the first trimester of pregnancy. DNA of the CDR3: TGTGCCACCAGCAGAGACCCTGCGGGGGCCGAGCCCCAGCATTTT. It encodes CATSRDPAGAEPQHF.